The clone carrying this T cell receptor (beta chain) was detected many times. The CDR3 loop spans 17 amino acids. CDR1 and CDR2 from the germline V gene are SQVTM and ANQGSEA. Unmatched junction bases numbered 13, after V lost 7 bases and J lost 0 bases. TCRdb reprocessed the RT-PCR reads with MiXCR, giving one entry per CDR3 protein. This sample has about 700,000 distinct CDR3 sequences, with 11% to 15% found just once. The source of this sequence is a female donor in good health, serving as a healthy control. The sequencing sample was made of memory CD4+ T cells from blood. The genes are TRBV29-1 and TRBJ2-1; 9 nucleotides line up with TRBD2. The CDR3 is CSAALAGEVSSYNEQFF. The CDR3, as DNA: TGCAGCGCGGCACTAGCGGGCGAGGTGAGCTCCTACAATGAGCAGTTCTTC.